What follows describes a single TCR beta chain. What it recognizes is unknown. The V gene's germline CDR1 is SGHTA and CDR2 FQGNSA. This CDR3 contains 15 residues. Trimming removed 4 bases from V and 4 bases from J, with 15 bases in between. The sample belongs to a study of T cell repertoires in cytomegalovirus infection. Background on the study: Indications of both CMV infection and matching HLA type were provided by public TCR beta signatures.

TCRdb ran MiXCR on the reads and lists one entry per CDR3 protein. In the table there are about 920,000 distinct CDR3 sequences, 25% to 40% of which are singletons. The chain recombines TRBV7-2 with TRBJ2-3; a weak D match, TRBD1 (5 bases). The specimen was cultured CD8+ T cells from PBMCs, collected from culture after CMV antigen stimulation. This clonotype originated in a human donor in good health (CMV status not recorded). Some clones in this sample may be carry-over from other donors' samples. The DNA for the CDR3 is TGTGCCAGCAGCTGGGGCCCCTTTAGAGCAGATACGCAGTATTTT. Translated: CASSWGPFRADTQYF.